A selection of T cell receptor beta chains follows, all from one sample in a study of T cells in Graves' hyperthyroidism and ophthalmopathy. TCRdb recomputed calls from the multiplex PCR reads with MiXCR, one row per CDR3 protein. The repertoire holds 540,000 or so distinct CDR3 sequences, with about half as singletons. Material for sequencing was peripheral blood or thyroid tissue (not recorded which). Receptors were obtained from an adult woman with Graves' disease, either hyperthyroidism or ophthalmopathy (not recorded which). The CDR3 runs from the conserved cysteine through the conserved F or W. The order of the fields is J gene, clone size, V gene, D gene, CDR3 DNA, CDR3 protein. The D gene is left open where the match is weak. Some rows mark clone size as missing; the rest say once, few, many or name a class of expanded clone.

J gene: TRBJ2-1; clone size: -; V gene: TRBV20-1; D gene: -; CDR3 DNA: TGCAGTGCTAGTCGCGGCGGCTCCTACAATGAGCAGTTCTTC; CDR3 protein: CSASRGGSYNEQFF
J gene: TRBJ1-2; clone size: -; V gene: TRBV7-9; D gene: -; CDR3 DNA: TGTGCCAGCAGCCTCACAGGGCACACGGGGATCTATGGCCACACCTTC; CDR3 protein: CASSLTGHTGIYGHTF
J gene: TRBJ2-5; clone size: -; V gene: TRBV7-9; D gene: -; CDR3 DNA: -; CDR3 protein: CASICSARDWETQYF
J gene: TRBJ2-7; clone size: few; V gene: TRBV19; D gene: -; CDR3 DNA: TGTGCCAGTAGTCCGAGGCTAGCCCTCTACGAGCAGTACTTC; CDR3 protein: CASSPRLALYEQYF
J gene: TRBJ2-5; clone size: -; V gene: TRBV7-8; D gene: TRBD2; CDR3 DNA: TGTGCCAGCAGCTTGGAAAGGACTAGCGGGAGAGGTGAGACCCAGTACTTC; CDR3 protein: CASSLERTSGRGETQYF
J gene: TRBJ2-7; clone size: many; V gene: TRBV11-2; D gene: TRBD1; CDR3 DNA: TGTGCCAGCAGCTTAGGAGGGGGCGACGAGCAGTACTTC; CDR3 protein: CASSLGGGDEQYF
J gene: TRBJ1-1; clone size: -; V gene: TRBV5-1; D gene: -; CDR3 DNA: TGCGCCAGCAGCTTATTAGCGAGACAGGAGTACCCTGAAGCTTTCTTT; CDR3 protein: CASSLLARQEYPEAFF
J gene: TRBJ2-5; clone size: -; V gene: TRBV5-1; D gene: -; CDR3 DNA: TGCGCCAGCAGCTCGGACTGGGGAGCCCAAGAGACCCAGTACTTC; CDR3 protein: CASSSDWGAQETQYF
J gene: TRBJ1-1; clone size: -; V gene: TRBV6-6; D gene: TRBD1; CDR3 DNA: TGTGCCAGCAGTGAGACAGGGGGCCGTGAAGCTTTCTTT; CDR3 protein: CASSETGGREAFF
J gene: TRBJ2-7; clone size: many; V gene: TRBV7-6; D gene: -; CDR3 DNA: TGTGCCAGCAGCCCTAAGGTCGAGCAGTACTTC; CDR3 protein: CASSPKVEQYF
J gene: TRBJ2-7; clone size: many; V gene: TRBV10-3; D gene: TRBD1; CDR3 DNA: TGTGCCATCACCCTGGACAGGGATGGCGAGCAGTACTTC; CDR3 protein: CAITLDRDGEQYF
J gene: TRBJ2-1; clone size: -; V gene: TRBV7-3; D gene: -; CDR3 DNA: TGTGCCAGCAGCTTAAACCAGGGCTCCTACAATGAGCAGTTCTTC; CDR3 protein: CASSLNQGSYNEQFF
J gene: TRBJ1-1; clone size: -; V gene: TRBV24-1; D gene: -; CDR3 DNA: TGTGCCACCAGTGCGGACTCTAAACGGGCTTTCTTT; CDR3 protein: CATSADSKRAFF
J gene: TRBJ2-7; clone size: many; V gene: TRBV20-1; D gene: -; CDR3 DNA: TGCAGTGCACCCCTTTCGGGCTCCTACGAGCAGTACTTC; CDR3 protein: CSAPLSGSYEQYF
J gene: TRBJ1-6; clone size: -; V gene: TRBV20-1; D gene: -; CDR3 DNA: TGCAGTGCGTCGAGAGTGAGGAATTCACCCCTCCACTTT; CDR3 protein: CSASRVRNSPLHF
J gene: TRBJ2-2; clone size: many; V gene: TRBV20-1; D gene: -; CDR3 DNA: TGCAGTGCTAGATGGGGTTCCGTCACCGGGGAGCTGTTTTTT; CDR3 protein: CSARWGSVTGELFF
J gene: TRBJ1-1; clone size: many; V gene: TRBV11-2; D gene: -; CDR3 DNA: TGTGCCAGCAGCTTAGGGGCGGTGAGGACTGAAGCTTTCTTT; CDR3 protein: CASSLGAVRTEAFF
J gene: TRBJ2-2; clone size: -; V gene: TRBV20-1; D gene: -; CDR3 DNA: TGCAGTGGCCTGGGACAAACAGGGATCGGGGAGCTGTTTTTT; CDR3 protein: CSGLGQTGIGELFF
J gene: TRBJ2-6; clone size: many; V gene: TRBV13; D gene: -; CDR3 DNA: TGTGCCAGCAGCGCGTGGGAGGCTGGGGCCAACGTCCTGACTTTC; CDR3 protein: CASSAWEAGANVLTF
J gene: TRBJ2-2; clone size: -; V gene: TRBV6-6; D gene: -; CDR3 DNA: TGTGCCAGCTCCTTAGATACGTACACCGGGGAGCTGTTTTTT; CDR3 protein: CASSLDTYTGELFF
J gene: TRBJ1-3; clone size: few; V gene: TRBV20-1; D gene: -; CDR3 DNA: TGCAGCGCCGTTCCAGGGGCTGGAAACACCATATATTTT; CDR3 protein: CSAVPGAGNTIYF
J gene: TRBJ2-7; clone size: few; V gene: TRBV5-1; D gene: -; CDR3 DNA: TGCGCCAGCAGGGACGAAGGTGGAGTCGAGCAGTACTTC; CDR3 protein: CASRDEGGVEQYF
J gene: TRBJ1-2; clone size: many; V gene: TRBV28; D gene: -; CDR3 DNA: TGTGCCAGCAGCCAGGGTGTACATGGCTACACCTTC; CDR3 protein: CASSQGVHGYTF
J gene: TRBJ2-5; clone size: -; V gene: TRBV10-3; D gene: -; CDR3 DNA: TGTGCCATCAGTGAGGGGCGGAACACCGGGGAGACCCAGTACTTC; CDR3 protein: CAISEGRNTGETQYF
J gene: TRBJ2-5; clone size: -; V gene: TRBV25-1; D gene: TRBD1; CDR3 DNA: TGTGCCGGTAGACAGGGCACCCAGTACTTC; CDR3 protein: CAGRQGTQYF
J gene: TRBJ2-7; clone size: -; V gene: TRBV7-3; D gene: -; CDR3 DNA: TGCGCCAGCAGCCCAGCACTCAACGAGGGGGAGCAGTACTTC; CDR3 protein: CASSPALNEGEQYF
J gene: TRBJ1-2; clone size: -; V gene: TRBV15; D gene: -; CDR3 DNA: TGTGCCACCAGCAGAGATTTCGAGGGCTACACCTTC; CDR3 protein: CATSRDFEGYTF
J gene: TRBJ2-5; clone size: -; V gene: TRBV10-3; D gene: -; CDR3 DNA: TGTGCCGTATCGGCCCAGGGTAACCCGCCCCAGTACTTC; CDR3 protein: CAVSAQGNPPQYF
J gene: TRBJ2-3; clone size: -; V gene: TRBV10-3; D gene: TRBD2; CDR3 DNA: TGTGCCATCAGGCCACTAGCGGGAGGGGGAAGCACAGATACGCAGTATTTT; CDR3 protein: CAIRPLAGGGSTDTQYF
J gene: TRBJ1-5; clone size: -; V gene: TRBV2; D gene: -; CDR3 DNA: TGTGCCAGCAGCCAGGCAGGGGACTCACCCCAGCATTTT; CDR3 protein: CASSQAGDSPQHF
J gene: TRBJ1-2; clone size: many; V gene: TRBV2; D gene: -; CDR3 DNA: TGTGCCAGCAGGTCATCACAGGGACACTATGGCTACACCTTC; CDR3 protein: CASRSSQGHYGYTF
J gene: TRBJ2-7; clone size: -; V gene: TRBV7-2; D gene: -; CDR3 DNA: TGTGCCAGCAGCCCCGTCGTGGCACGGGGCTATGGCGAGCAGTACTTC; CDR3 protein: CASSPVVARGYGEQYF
J gene: TRBJ1-4; clone size: many; V gene: TRBV5-1; D gene: TRBD1; CDR3 DNA: TGCGCCAGCAGCTTGCGGACAGGGGGAAGGGAAAAACTGTTTTTT; CDR3 protein: CASSLRTGGREKLFF
J gene: TRBJ2-7; clone size: many; V gene: TRBV5-6; D gene: TRBD2; CDR3 DNA: TGTGCCAGCAGCTTCTTTAGCGGGAGCGGTGACGAGCAGTACTTC; CDR3 protein: CASSFFSGSGDEQYF
J gene: TRBJ1-6; clone size: -; V gene: TRBV7-2; D gene: -; CDR3 DNA: TGTGCCAGCAGCTTAGCGTTGGGTTCGTTTAATTCACCCCTCCACTTT; CDR3 protein: CASSLALGSFNSPLHF
J gene: TRBJ1-1; clone size: once; V gene: TRBV10-2; D gene: TRBD1; CDR3 DNA: TGCGCCAGCAGTGTTTACGGGACAGGCGTACCCGAAGCTTTCTTT; CDR3 protein: CASSVYGTGVPEAFF
J gene: TRBJ1-3; clone size: -; V gene: TRBV7-8; D gene: -; CDR3 DNA: TGTGCCAGCAGCCGACAGGCGACCTCTGGAAACACCATATATTTT; CDR3 protein: CASSRQATSGNTIYF
J gene: TRBJ2-3; clone size: few; V gene: TRBV24-1; D gene: -; CDR3 DNA: TGTGCCACCAGTGATCCGTCACGGACAGATACGCAGTATTTT; CDR3 protein: CATSDPSRTDTQYF
J gene: TRBJ2-1; clone size: -; V gene: TRBV20-1; D gene: -; CDR3 DNA: TGCAGTGCCGTAGGTGGCCACAATGAGCAGTTCTTC; CDR3 protein: CSAVGGHNEQFF
J gene: TRBJ1-6; clone size: once; V gene: TRBV20-1; D gene: TRBD1; CDR3 DNA: TGCAGTGCTAGAGATCCCGGACAGGCATCATCCTATAATTCACCCCTCCACTTT; CDR3 protein: CSARDPGQASSYNSPLHF
J gene: TRBJ2-1; clone size: many; V gene: TRBV27; D gene: -; CDR3 DNA: TGTGCCAGCAGTCCGCTGGAAGGGGATGAGCAGTTCTTC; CDR3 protein: CASSPLEGDEQFF
J gene: TRBJ2-5; clone size: -; V gene: TRBV10-3; D gene: -; CDR3 DNA: TGTGCCATCAGTGATGAGCGGAGGAACACCGGGGAGACCCAGTACTTC; CDR3 protein: CAISDERRNTGETQYF
J gene: TRBJ2-5; clone size: -; V gene: TRBV11-2; D gene: -; CDR3 DNA: TGTGCCAGCAGCTTTCAAGCGGTGGGACTTACGAGTCGAGAGACCCAGTACTTC; CDR3 protein: CASSFQAVGLTSRETQYF
J gene: TRBJ2-7; clone size: many; V gene: TRBV10-3; D gene: TRBD2; CDR3 DNA: TGTGCCATCAGTGAGTCGATACTAGCGGGTGGATACGAGCAGTACTTC; CDR3 protein: CAISESILAGGYEQYF
J gene: TRBJ1-1; clone size: -; V gene: TRBV29-1; D gene: -; CDR3 DNA: TGCAGCGTTGGGGTCCACCAGGGGACTGAAGCTTTCTTT; CDR3 protein: CSVGVHQGTEAFF
J gene: TRBJ2-5; clone size: -; V gene: TRBV25-1; D gene: -; CDR3 DNA: TGTGCCAGCCATCCTGCGGCGGGGCGCCAAGAGACCCAGTACTTC; CDR3 protein: CASHPAAGRQETQYF
J gene: TRBJ1-5; clone size: -; V gene: TRBV2; D gene: -; CDR3 DNA: TGTGCCAGCAGAGACACCGGGACCCATGTGCATTTT; CDR3 protein: CASRDTGTHVHF
J gene: TRBJ1-6; clone size: many; V gene: TRBV13; D gene: -; CDR3 DNA: TGTGCCAGCAGCTTAGGTCCCGAGAGGAATTCACCCCTCCACTTT; CDR3 protein: CASSLGPERNSPLHF
J gene: TRBJ2-7; clone size: -; V gene: TRBV10-3; D gene: TRBD2; CDR3 DNA: TGTGCCATCAGTGAGAAGGCGGGAGGGGGCCTGACCTACGAGCAGTACTTC; CDR3 protein: CAISEKAGGGLTYEQYF
J gene: TRBJ2-2; clone size: -; V gene: TRBV20-1; D gene: TRBD2; CDR3 DNA: TGCAGTGCTAGCGCGCCGGGGGGCACCGGGGAGCTGTTTTTT; CDR3 protein: CSASAPGGTGELFF
J gene: TRBJ2-7; clone size: -; V gene: TRBV2; D gene: TRBD1; CDR3 DNA: TGTGCCAGCAGACCTCCTGACAGGGGTGTTGGCGAGCAGTACTTC; CDR3 protein: CASRPPDRGVGEQYF
J gene: TRBJ2-7; clone size: -; V gene: TRBV6-6; D gene: -; CDR3 DNA: TGTGCCAGCAGGGACCTCTCCTACGAGCAGTACTTC; CDR3 protein: CASRDLSYEQYF
J gene: TRBJ2-1; clone size: few; V gene: TRBV15; D gene: -; CDR3 DNA: TGTGCCACCAGCAGACCTACGTTGGAGCAGTTCTTC; CDR3 protein: CATSRPTLEQFF
J gene: TRBJ1-2; clone size: -; V gene: TRBV29-1; D gene: TRBD1; CDR3 DNA: TGCAGCGTTGAACCGCAGGGGGCGGGATATGGCTACACCTTC; CDR3 protein: CSVEPQGAGYGYTF
J gene: TRBJ2-7; clone size: many; V gene: TRBV7-9; D gene: -; CDR3 DNA: TGTGCCAGCAGCTTTACTGACACCGAGAGCTCCTACGAGCAGTACTTC; CDR3 protein: CASSFTDTESSYEQYF
J gene: TRBJ2-2; clone size: many; V gene: TRBV7-7; D gene: -; CDR3 DNA: TGTGCTAGCAGCACACACGGGGCCGGCACCGGGGAGCTGTTTTTT; CDR3 protein: CASSTHGAGTGELFF
J gene: TRBJ2-1; clone size: -; V gene: TRBV24-1; D gene: -; CDR3 DNA: TGTGCCACCAGTGATTTGAGGCGGGACGGCAATGAGCAGTTCTTC; CDR3 protein: CATSDLRRDGNEQFF